The clone carrying this T cell receptor (beta chain) was counted once. Its antigen is still unknown. An assay was performed, and its level was deep. Sequencing was performed with immunoSEQ multiplex PCR; in TCRdb, only in-frame clones are kept and a portion is missing. The profile shows almost 700,000 clones, 92% of them singletons. This entry is derived from a study of shared clonotypes between healthy human individuals. Whole-study findings and limits: With a few donors compared, approximately 5.5% of naive CD4 clonotypes were shared.

Germline V CDR1 and CDR2: MGHRA, YSYEKL. This CDR3 spans 13 amino acids. With 1 base removed from V and 1 base from J, the gap between germline ends came to 2 bases. The naive CD8 population came from CD45RO-negative cells selected for CCR7, without terminally differentiated effector memory CD45RA+ cells. The sequence was obtained from a man aged 30-40 years in good health. V and J are TRBV4-1 and TRBJ1-5, with no clear D. The sequenced material came from naive CD8+ T cells sorted from blood. The CDR3 DNA sequence: TGCGCCAGCAGCCAAGGCAGCAATCAGCCCCAGCATTTT. Translating gives CASSQGSNQPQHF.